The 8 T cell receptor beta chains below come from one sample, sequenced in a study of CD8+CD57+ T cells in acquired aplastic anemia. TCR beta VDJ and CDR3 profiles were obtained from a genomic DNA template. TCRdb reprocessed the reads with MiXCR, giving one entry per CDR3 protein. This sample carries approximately 380,000 distinct CDR3 sequences, 60% to 80% of them seen once, and the ten largest clones take approximately 3.9%. Sequenced: sorted CD4+, CD8+, or CD8+CD57+ T cells (not recorded which) from PBMCs. Receptors were obtained from a human donor in good health, serving as a control.

V is TRBV15 and J is TRBJ2-1; 12 bases align to TRBD1. J lost 9 bases, V lost 1 base, and 10 bases had no gene match. The CDR3 has 17 amino acids. CDR1 is LNHNV, CDR2 YYDKDF, per germline (reference sequence). The CDR3 region is CATSRGAGTGGLPEQFF. The CDR3 DNA is TGTGCCACCAGCAGAGGGGCCGGGACAGGGGGCTTGCCTGAGCAGTTCTTC.

The sample holds a few counts of this clonotype. This CDR3 fails to terminate in the conserved phenylalanine or tryptophan, so it likely reflects a read error. The DNA is omitted, as the CDR3 cannot be located on it reliably, and the CDR3 follows TCRdb's listing. The rearrangement uses TRBV7-8 and TRBJ2-5. The CDR3 sequence runs 8 residues, both termini included. CDR1 SGHVS and CDR2 FQNEAQ come from the germline V gene. CDR3 in amino acids: CASSSIST.

The chain is built from TRBV7-3 and TRBJ2-1; 8 bases are a match to TRBD2. CDR3 length equals 15 residues. Germline values: CDR1 SGHTA, CDR2 FQGTGA. Losses at the gene ends were 5 bases for V and 6 bases for J; bases not matched to a gene: 9. CDR3 loop: CASSPTGGDGNEQFF. Written as DNA, the CDR3 is TGTGCCAGCAGCCCGACCGGGGGGGACGGCAATGAGCAGTTCTTC.

CDR3: CSASGIRGGSYTF. The CDR3 nucleotides are TGCAGTGCTAGCGGCATTCGGGGGGGCAGCTACACCTTC. This sequence joins TRBV20-1 and TRBJ1-2, with a weak D call TRBD1 (6 bases). Trimming removed 3 bases from V and 9 bases from J, with 17 bases in between. Germline CDR1 DFQATT, CDR2 SNEGSKA (reference sequence). The CDR3 runs 13 residues.

This clonotype has just one count. A much larger clone lies a single base off, so this may be a read error. The chain joins TRBV7-9 to TRBJ1-1, with TRBD1 as a possible D gene (5 bases). Germline CDR1 is SEHNR and CDR2 is FQNEAQ (reference sequence). The CDR3 length is 14 residues. V lost 5 bases, J lost 1 base, and 11 bases lay in between. The CDR3 reads CASSVVRENTEAFF. The CDR3 DNA sequence: TGTGCCAGCAGCGTGGTCAGGGAGAACACTGAAGCTTTCTTT.

The chain carries TRBV25-1 and TRBJ1-3; tentatively, D is TRBD1 (5 bases). The germline V and J ends were trimmed by 2 bases and 5 bases, with 13 bases remaining between them. CDR3 size: 15 residues. Per the germline V gene, CDR1 is MGHDK and CDR2 is SYGVNS. The CDR3 DNA sequence: TGTGCCAGCAGTGAAACAGGCGGATCTAGAAACACCATATATTTT. It is translated as CASSETGGSRNTIYF.

This clonotype was counted many times. The chain is built from TRBV5-1 and TRBJ1-1; TRBD1 matches 10 bases. The CDR3 covers 14 residues. J gave up 2 bases and V 4 bases, and 2 bases lay outside the gene matches. Germline CDR1 SGHRS, CDR2 YFSETQ. In DNA, the CDR3 is TGCGCCAGCAGCATGACAGGGGGCAACACTGAAGCTTTCTTT. Translation gives CASSMTGGNTEAFF.

This clonotype was counted at least ten times. The chain recombines TRBV20-1 with TRBJ1-4; 7 bases align to TRBD1. The CDR3 totals 14 residues. From germline, CDR1 is DFQATT and CDR2 SNEGSKA (reference sequence). V lost 6 bases, J lost 5 bases, and 9 bases stayed unmatched. The CDR3 reads CSAPVRGQNEKLFF. Here the CDR3 DNA reads TGCAGTGCACCCGTGAGGGGGCAAAATGAAAAACTGTTTTTT.